These 5 T cell receptor beta chains were sequenced from one sample in a study of monozygotic twins with cystic fibrosis. The protocol was immunoSEQ multiplex PCR, while the TCRdb copy is restricted to in-frame clones and leaves out a portion. The sample consists of more than 12,000 clones, roughly 98% of them appearing once. Sequencing was carried out using blood. The receptor set was obtained from a girl under 10 years old with cystic fibrosis.

The rearrangement uses TRBV5-1 and TRBJ1-2; D is unresolved. Trimming shortened V by 4 bases and J by 3 bases, and 13 bases separated the two germline ends. The CDR3 runs to 14 residues. CDR1 is SGHRS, CDR2 YFSETQ, per germline. DNA for the CDR3: TGCGCCAGCAGCCTCCCCGGCCTAGACTATGGCTACACCTTC. This codes for CASSLPGLDYGYTF.

The rearrangement uses TRBV7-9 and TRBJ2-7; D is perhaps TRBD2 (6 bases). The V gene lost 4 bases and the J gene lost 0 bases, with 13 bases spanning the gap. From germline, CDR1 is SEHNR and CDR2 FQNEAQ (reference sequence). This CDR3 spans 15 amino acids. The chain's CDR3 is CASSSESGYSYEQYF. The CDR3 nucleotides are TGTGCCAGCAGCTCAGAAAGCGGGTACTCCTACGAGCAGTACTTC. The whole variable domain, filled in from reference TRBV7-9 and TRBJ2-7, reads DTGVSQNPRHKITKRGQNVTFRCDPISEHNRLYWYRQTLGQGPEFLTYFQNEAQLEKSRLLSDRFSAERPKGSFSTLEIQRTEQGDSAMYLCASSSESGYSYEQYFGPGTRLTVT.

The chain uses TRBV2 and TRBJ1-5; 9 bases align to TRBD1. Germline loops: CDR1 SNHLY, CDR2 FYNNEI. The CDR3 spans 19 residues. V shed 3 bases, J shed 0 bases, and the junction held 12 bases outside the gene matches. The CDR3, as DNA: TGTGCCAGCAGTGAGGTCCGGGACAGGGTAACATATAGCAATCAGCCCCAGCATTTT. Amino acid sequence: CASSEVRDRVTYSNQPQHF.

This rearrangement joins TRBV19 to TRBJ2-7; 11 nucleotides match TRBD1. Losses at the gene ends were 6 bases for V and 2 bases for J; bases not matched to a gene: 3. The germline gives CDR1 LNHDA, CDR2 SQIVND (reference sequence). This CDR3 comprises 14 residues. For the CDR3, the DNA is TGTGCCAGTAGAACGGGACAGGGGGCCTACGAGCAGTACTTC. Amino acid sequence: CASRTGQGAYEQYF.

V gene TRBV25-1 combines with J gene TRBJ2-7; 9 bases are shared with TRBD1. The CDR3 contains 14 residues. The junction had 6 bases not matched to a gene; V was cut back by 6 bases and J by 3 bases. Germline CDR1 is MGHDK and CDR2 is SYGVNS. The CDR3 bases are TGTGCCAGCAGCCCAACAGGGGGCGGCTACGAGCAGTACTTC. It is translated as CASSPTGGGYEQYF.